A selection of T cell receptor beta chains follows, all from one sample in a study of response to subunit inactivated influenza vaccine. Via MiXCR, TCRdb re-called the RT-PCR reads, giving one row per CDR3 protein. The profile shows about 310,000 distinct CDR3 sequences, roughly 22% of them singletons. Material: PBMCs from blood, obtained less than 22 months after vaccination. The receptor source for this set is a man aged 45-69 years who received an inactivated influenza vaccine. CDR3s leave out the opening cysteine and the closing phenylalanine or tryptophan.

TRBJ1-1	TRBV12-3/TRBV12-4	ASSSQGPGTEAF
TRBJ2-5	TRBV7-9	ASSLLSTGIQETQY
TRBJ2-2	TRBV29-1	SARDSNTGELF
TRBJ1-2	TRBV4-1	ASSQGGQGGYGYT
TRBJ2-3	TRBV5-4	ASSLAVLLAGQTSTDTQY
TRBJ1-5	TRBV7-9	ASRGAGEGQPQH
TRBJ2-3	TRBV6-1	ASSEPGAKSTDTQY
TRBJ1-2	TRBV6-1	AIVLFMAYGYT
TRBJ1-4	TRBV15	ATSREGGRNNEKLF
TRBJ2-5	TRBV6-2/TRBV6-3	ASSYSLARLTETQY
TRBJ2-2	TRBV4-3	ASSQEQGAGELF
TRBJ1-5	TRBV10-2	ASNVGQGSNQPQH
TRBJ2-7	TRBV10-2	ATRPRGVPYEQY
TRBJ1-3	TRBV12-3/TRBV12-4	ASSLVPGNTIY